The entry below describes one T cell receptor (beta chain). This entry is derived from a study of shared clonotypes between healthy human individuals. Trimming pared 1 base from V and 6 bases from J, leaving 19 bases between. Germline values: CDR1 MNHNS, CDR2 SASEGT. CDR3 size: 17 residues. Naive CD8 cells comprised CD45RO-negative, CCR7-positively selected cells, excluding terminally differentiated effector memory CD45RA+ cells. Sequenced by immunoSEQ multiplex PCR; TCRdb stores in-frame clones only, minus some. The repertoire holds millions of clones, about 95% seen once, with 0.9% to 1.4% in the top ten.

The sample consisted of naive CD8+ T cells sorted from blood. The source is a young man in good health. The genes are TRBV6-1 and TRBJ2-1; D not certain. The CDR3 sequence: CASSEEVTALPGNEQFF. CDR3 DNA sequence: TGTGCCAGCAGTGAAGAAGTAACAGCATTACCCGGCAATGAGCAGTTCTTC.